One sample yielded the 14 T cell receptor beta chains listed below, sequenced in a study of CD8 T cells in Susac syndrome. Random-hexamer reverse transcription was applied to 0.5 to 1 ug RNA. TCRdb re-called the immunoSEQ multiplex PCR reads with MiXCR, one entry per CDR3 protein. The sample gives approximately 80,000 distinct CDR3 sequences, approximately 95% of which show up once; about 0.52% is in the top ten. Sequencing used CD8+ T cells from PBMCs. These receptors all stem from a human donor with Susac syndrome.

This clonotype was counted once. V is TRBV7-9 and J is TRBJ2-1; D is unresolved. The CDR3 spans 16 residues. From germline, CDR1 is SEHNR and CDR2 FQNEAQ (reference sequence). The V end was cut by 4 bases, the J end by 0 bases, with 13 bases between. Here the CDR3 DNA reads TGTGCCAGCAGCTCGACCGGAGAGCGCTCCTACAATGAGCAGTTCTTC. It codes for CASSSTGERSYNEQFF.

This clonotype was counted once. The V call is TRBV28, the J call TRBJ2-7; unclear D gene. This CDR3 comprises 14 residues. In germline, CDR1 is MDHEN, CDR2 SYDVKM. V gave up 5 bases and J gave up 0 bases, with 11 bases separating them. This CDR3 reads CASSPPISSYEQYF. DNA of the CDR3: TGTGCCAGCAGTCCCCCCATTAGCTCCTACGAGCAGTACTTC. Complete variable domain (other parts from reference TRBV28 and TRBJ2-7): DVKVTQSSRYLVKRTGEKVFLECVQDMDHENMFWYRQDPGLGLRLIYFSYDVKMKEKGDIPEGYSVSREKKERFSLILESASTNQTSMYLCASSPPISSYEQYFGPGTRLTVT.

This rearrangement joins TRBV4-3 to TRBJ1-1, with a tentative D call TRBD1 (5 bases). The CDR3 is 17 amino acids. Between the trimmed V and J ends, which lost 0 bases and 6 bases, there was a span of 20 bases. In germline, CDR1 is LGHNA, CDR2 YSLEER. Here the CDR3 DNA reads TGCGCCAGCAGCCAAGATCGAGGACCCCGGCAGGGCGCTGAAGCTTTCTTT. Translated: CASSQDRGPRQGAEAFF.

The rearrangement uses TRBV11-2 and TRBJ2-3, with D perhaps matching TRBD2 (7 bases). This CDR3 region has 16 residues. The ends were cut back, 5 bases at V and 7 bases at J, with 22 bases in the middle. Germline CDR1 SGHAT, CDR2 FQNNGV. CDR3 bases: TGTGCCAGCAGCCCCCATCCGAGGGGGGGCAGGAATACGCAGTATTTT. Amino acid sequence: CASSPHPRGGRNTQYF.

CDR3 DNA: TGTGCCAGTGGGGACGGGACAGGGTCCCATGAGCAGTTCTTC. This encodes CASGDGTGSHEQFF. J is TRBJ2-1 and V is TRBV2; 9 positions match TRBD1. This CDR3 comprises 14 residues. V trimming: 9 bases; J trimming: 8 bases; junction bases outside the gene matches: 11. The germline V gene has CDR1 SNHLY and CDR2 FYNNEI. Full variable domain (missing parts from reference TRBV2 and TRBJ2-1): EPEVTQTPSHQVTQMGQEVILRCVPISNHLYFYWYRQILGQKVEFLVSFYNNEISEKSEIFDDQFSVERPDGSNFTLKIRSTKLEDSAMYFCASGDGTGSHEQFFGPGTRLTVL.

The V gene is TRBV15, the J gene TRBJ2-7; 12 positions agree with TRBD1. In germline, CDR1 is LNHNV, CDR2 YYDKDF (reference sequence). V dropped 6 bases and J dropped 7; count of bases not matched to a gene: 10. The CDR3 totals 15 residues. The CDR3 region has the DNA TGTGCCACCAGGGCAGAGGGACAGGGGGCACGGGAGCAGTACTTC. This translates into CATRAEGQGAREQYF. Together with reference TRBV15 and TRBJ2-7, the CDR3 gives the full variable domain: DAMVIQNPRYQVTQFGKPVTLSCSQTLNHNVMYWYQQKSSQAPKLLFHYYDKDFNNEADTPDNFQSRRPNTSFCFLDIRSPGLGDTAMYLCATRAEGQGAREQYFGPGTRLTVT.

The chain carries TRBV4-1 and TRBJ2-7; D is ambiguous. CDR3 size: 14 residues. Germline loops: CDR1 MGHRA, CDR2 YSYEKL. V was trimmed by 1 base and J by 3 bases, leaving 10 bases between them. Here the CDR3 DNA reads TGCGCCAGCAGCCAAGTCGGCGGAGTCTACGAGCAGTACTTC. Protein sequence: CASSQVGGVYEQYF.

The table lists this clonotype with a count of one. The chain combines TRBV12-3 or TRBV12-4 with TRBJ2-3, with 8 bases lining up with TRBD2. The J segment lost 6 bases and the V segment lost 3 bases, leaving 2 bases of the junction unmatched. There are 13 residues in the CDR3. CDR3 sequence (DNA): TGTGCCAGCAGTTTCATAGCGGGGGATACGCAGTATTTT. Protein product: CASSFIAGDTQYF.

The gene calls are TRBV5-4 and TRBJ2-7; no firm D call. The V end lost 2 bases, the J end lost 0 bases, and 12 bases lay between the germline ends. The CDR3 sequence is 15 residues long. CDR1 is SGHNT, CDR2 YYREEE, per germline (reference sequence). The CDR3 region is CASSLFPESSYEQYF. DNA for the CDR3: TGTGCCAGCAGCTTATTTCCTGAGAGCTCCTACGAGCAGTACTTC.

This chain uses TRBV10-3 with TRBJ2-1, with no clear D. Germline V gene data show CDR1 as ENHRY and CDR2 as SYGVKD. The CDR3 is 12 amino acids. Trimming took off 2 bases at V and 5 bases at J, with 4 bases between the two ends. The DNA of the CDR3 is TGTGCCATCAGTGAGGGGGACAATGAGCAGTTCTTC. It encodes CAISEGDNEQFF.

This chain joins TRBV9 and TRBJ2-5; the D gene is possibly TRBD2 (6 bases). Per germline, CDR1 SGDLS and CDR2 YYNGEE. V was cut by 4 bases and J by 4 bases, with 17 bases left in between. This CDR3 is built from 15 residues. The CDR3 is CASSPGGSLRETQYF. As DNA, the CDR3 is TGTGCCAGCAGCCCCGGGGGATCCCTCCGAGAGACCCAGTACTTC.

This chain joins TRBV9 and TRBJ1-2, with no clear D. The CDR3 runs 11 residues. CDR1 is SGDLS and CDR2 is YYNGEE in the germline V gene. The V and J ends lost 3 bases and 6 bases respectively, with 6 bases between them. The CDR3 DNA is TGTGCCAGCAGCGCTACAGATGGCTACACCTTC. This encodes CASSATDGYTF.

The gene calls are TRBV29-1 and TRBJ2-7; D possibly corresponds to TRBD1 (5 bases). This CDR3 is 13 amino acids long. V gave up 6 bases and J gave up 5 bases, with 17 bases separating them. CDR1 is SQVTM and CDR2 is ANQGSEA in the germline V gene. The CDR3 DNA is TGCAGCGTCGTAGGGGTGGGCCCCCACGAGCAGTACTTC. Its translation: CSVVGVGPHEQYF.

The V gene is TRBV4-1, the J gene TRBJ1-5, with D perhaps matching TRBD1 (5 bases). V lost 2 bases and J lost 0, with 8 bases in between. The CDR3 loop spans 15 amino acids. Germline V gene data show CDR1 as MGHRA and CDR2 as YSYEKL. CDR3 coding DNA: TGCGCCAGCAGCCAATCAAGGGGTAGCAATCAGCCCCAGCATTTT. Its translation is CASSQSRGSNQPQHF.